This TCR beta chain is drawn from a study of T cell responses to AZD1222 COVID-19 vaccine. Broader study findings: Vaccine-associated CD4 TCRs ranged over spike, dominating at 160-218 and 743-854. Seropositive status at baseline applied to only five to seven AZD1222 recipients.

Assay: immunoSEQ multiplex PCR; the TCRdb copy retains only in-frame clones and omits some. The sample lists about 120,000 clones, 85% to 95% occurring once. Of note for this clone: Its antigen is currently unknown.

The material sequenced was peripheral blood, taken 28 days after the second AZD1222 dose. The TCR originated in an adult who received the AZD1222 COVID-19 vaccine.

The CDR3 nucleotides read TGTGCCACCCAGCCGGGACCCAATCAGCCCCAGCATTTT. Its protein product is CATQPGPNQPQHF. This chain connects TRBV19 to TRBJ1-5; D perhaps matches TRBD1 (5 bases). Germline V gene lookup returns CDR1 LNHDA and CDR2 SQIVND (reference sequence). V was pared by 10 bases and J by 3 bases, with 13 bases between. The CDR3 has 13 amino acids. Full variable domain (rest looked up from reference TRBV19 and TRBJ1-5): DGGITQSPKYLFRKEGQNVTLSCEQNLNHDAMYWYRQDPGQGLRLIYYSQIVNDFQKGDIAEGYSVSREKKESFPLTVTSAQKNPTAFYLCATQPGPNQPQHFGDGTRLSIL.